This TCR beta chain was recovered during a study of blood T cell repertoires in COVID-19. Study-wide context: Both acute and convalescent COVID-19 samples were obtained from the United States, Italy and Spain. Nucleic acid was either cDNA or gDNA, and it came from T cells, B-cell-depleted T cells, or PBMCs.

Germline V lookup: CDR1 LNHDA, CDR2 SQIVND (reference sequence). The CDR3 totals 14 residues. V lost 3 bases, J lost 1 base, and 1 base stayed unmatched. In the authors' workflow: Reference gene primer amplification in the assay estimated nucleated cell counts. Generated by immunoSEQ multiplex PCR, the TCRdb table keeps only in-frame clones and is missing some. V and J calls and clone size come straight from that table; D and trimming were deduced from the DNA. Of around 200,000 clones in the sample, about 86% were seen once. The clonotype was recovered from a woman younger than 35 who had recovered from COVID-19. The sample was peripheral blood. The rearrangement links TRBV19 to TRBJ2-7, with 9 nucleotides matching TRBD2. The DNA for the CDR3 is TGTGCCAGTAGTATGACTAGCGGATCCTACGAGCAGTACTTC. Protein sequence: CASSMTSGSYEQYF.